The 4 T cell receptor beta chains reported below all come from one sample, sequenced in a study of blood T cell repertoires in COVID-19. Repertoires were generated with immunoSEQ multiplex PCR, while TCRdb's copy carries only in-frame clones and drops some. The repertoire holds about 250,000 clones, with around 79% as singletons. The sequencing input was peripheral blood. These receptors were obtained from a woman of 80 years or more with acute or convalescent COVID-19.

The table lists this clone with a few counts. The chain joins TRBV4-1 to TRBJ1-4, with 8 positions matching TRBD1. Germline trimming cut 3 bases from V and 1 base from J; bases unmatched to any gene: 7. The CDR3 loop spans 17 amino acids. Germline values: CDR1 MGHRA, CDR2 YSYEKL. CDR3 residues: CASSQEQGVLTNEKLFF. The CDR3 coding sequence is TGCGCCAGCAGCCAGGAACAGGGGGTTTTAACTAATGAAAAACTGTTTTTT.

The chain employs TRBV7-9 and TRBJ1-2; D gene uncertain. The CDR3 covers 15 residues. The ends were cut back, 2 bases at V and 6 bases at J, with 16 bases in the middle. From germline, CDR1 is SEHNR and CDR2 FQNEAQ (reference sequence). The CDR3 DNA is TGTGCCAGCAGCTTACAGATCGAGGTGAGGGATGGCTACACCTTC. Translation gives CASSLQIEVRDGYTF.

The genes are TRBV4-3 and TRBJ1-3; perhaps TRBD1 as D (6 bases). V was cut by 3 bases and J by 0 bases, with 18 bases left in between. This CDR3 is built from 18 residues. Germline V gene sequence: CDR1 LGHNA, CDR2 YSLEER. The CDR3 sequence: CASSQTLGGQRSGNTIYF. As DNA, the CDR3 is TGCGCCAGCAGCCAGACCCTTGGAGGACAGCGCTCTGGAAACACCATATATTTT.

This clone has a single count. Here the CDR3 DNA reads TGTGCCAGCAGCTTCTCCGGACAAACCTACGAGCAGTACTTC. The encoded protein is CASSFSGQTYEQYF. The chain combines TRBV5-5 with TRBJ2-7; weak D call: TRBD1 (5 bases). This CDR3 spans 14 amino acids. V was clipped by 2 bases and J by 2 bases, with 11 bases between them. Germline CDR1 SGHKS, CDR2 YYEKEE (reference sequence).